The following is a T cell receptor beta chain sequence with its context. As yet, its antigen is unknown. This sample is part of a study of T cell responses to AZD1222 COVID-19 vaccine. Whole-study context: Pooled samples include second doses given at about 4 or 12 weeks.

Germline assignment: CDR1 SGHRS and CDR2 YFSETQ. This CDR3 region has 15 residues. Trimming cost V 2 bases and J 2 bases, with 14 bases left between them. Study conclusions and caveats: Clonal diversity was possibly underestimated, and the donors were mostly white British, with more females.

Produced via immunoSEQ multiplex PCR; TCRdb's table is partial and in-frame only. The table has about 120,000 clones, less than 90% seen once; the top ten hold about 1.6%. This chain connects TRBV5-1 to TRBJ2-7, with D maybe TRBD2 (6 bases). The TCR was taken from an adult in good health. Sample: peripheral blood, taken on day 0 of AZD1222 vaccination. The CDR3 spells CASSFAGPPAYEQYF. In nucleotides, the CDR3 is TGCGCCAGCAGCTTCGCGGGACCTCCCGCCTACGAGCAGTACTTC.